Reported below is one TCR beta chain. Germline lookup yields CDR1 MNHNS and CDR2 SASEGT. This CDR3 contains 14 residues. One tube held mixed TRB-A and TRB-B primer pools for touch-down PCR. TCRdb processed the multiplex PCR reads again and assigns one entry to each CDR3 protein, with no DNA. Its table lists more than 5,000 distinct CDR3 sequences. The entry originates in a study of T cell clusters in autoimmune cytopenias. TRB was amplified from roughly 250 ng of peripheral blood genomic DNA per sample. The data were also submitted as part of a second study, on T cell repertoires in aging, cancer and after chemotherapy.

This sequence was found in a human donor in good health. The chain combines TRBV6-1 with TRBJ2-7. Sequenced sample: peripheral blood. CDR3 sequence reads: CASRGPLNAYEQYF.